A single sample is the source of the 25 T cell receptor beta chains below, sequenced in a study of T cell repertoires in cytomegalovirus infection (dated by TCRdb to 2018 to 2020). For these TCRs, the target antigens are not known. The meaning of the sample's treatment or condition label: in vitro stimulation with specific CMV peptide epitopes to enrich CMV-specific T cells. The sample was run on an Illumina HiSeq 1500. TCRdb ran its own pipeline on the public reads, namely fastp trimming at Q25 and MiXCR clone calling, and kept in-frame beta chains. Rows matching on CDR3 protein sequence are summarized as one entry with the most common DNA and genes. The sample table holds about 830,000 distinct CDR3 sequences, of which 32% were seen once. The ten largest clones add up to 9.5% to 15% of the sample. The starting material was cultured CD8+ T cells from PBMCs, obtained from culture after CMV antigen stimulation. The receptors stem from a human donor in good health (CMV status not recorded). Some clones in this sample may be carry-over from other donors' samples.

This clonotype was seen more than once but under ten times. The V call is TRBV4-2, the J call TRBJ2-3, with TRBD2 as a possible D gene (6 bases). The CDR3 runs to 16 residues. V gave up 1 base and J gave up 1 base, with 12 bases separating them. The germline V gene encodes CDR1 LGHNA and CDR2 YNFKEQ. CDR3 sequence reads: CASSQAPPGGTDTQYF. The CDR3 DNA follows: TGTGCCAGCAGCCAAGCTCCCCCGGGGGGCACAGATACGCAGTATTTT.

This clonotype appeared a few times. The chain is built from TRBV7-9 and TRBJ2-5; 7 bases agree with TRBD1. The CDR3 has 13 amino acids. Germline lookup yields CDR1 SEHNR and CDR2 FQNEAQ (reference sequence). With V trimmed by 5 bases and J by 4 bases, 4 bases remained unmatched. The chain's CDR3 is CASSEDRRETQYF. CDR3 in DNA: TGTGCCAGCAGCGAGGACAGGCGAGAGACCCAGTACTTC.

This clonotype was picked up many times. The chain links TRBV7-8 to TRBJ2-1; TRBD1 matches 7 bases. The V segment lost 3 bases and the J segment 0 bases; nucleotides outside the gene matches: 8. The CDR3 loop spans 17 amino acids. The germline gives CDR1 SGHVS, CDR2 FQNEAQ. CDR3 residues: CASSFKTGLSSYNEQFF. The CDR3 DNA sequence: TGTGCCAGCAGCTTCAAGACAGGGCTAAGCTCCTACAATGAGCAGTTCTTC.

This clonotype was found many times. The V and J genes are TRBV14 and TRBJ2-7; D call uncertain. CDR1 SGHDN and CDR2 FVKESK come from the germline V gene. V lost 1 base and J 2 bases, leaving 9 bases between the germline ends. CDR3 size: 14 residues. As DNA, the CDR3 is TGTGCCAGCAGCCAAGGAACTCCGCCCTACGAGCAGTACTTC. This codes for CASSQGTPPYEQYF.

The chain uses TRBV28 and TRBJ2-1; 13 bases align to TRBD2. The CDR3 extends over 17 amino acids. Germline values: CDR1 MDHEN, CDR2 SYDVKM. V dropped 3 bases and J dropped 4; count of bases not matched to a gene: 6. The CDR3, as DNA: TGTGCCAGCAGTTTTGCGAAGGGACTAGCGGGGTACAATGAGCAGTTCTTC. This translates into CASSFAKGLAGYNEQFF.

This clonotype has more than one count but fewer than ten. V and J are TRBV7-9 and TRBJ2-1, with D unclear. Trimming stripped 1 base from V and 10 bases from J, with 17 bases between. This CDR3 has 15 residues. Germline values: CDR1 SEHNR, CDR2 FQNEAQ (reference sequence). The CDR3 sequence is CASSLDRETLEEQFF. In DNA form, the CDR3 reads TGTGCCAGCAGCTTAGATCGTGAAACCTTGGAGGAGCAGTTCTTC.

This clonotype has more than one count but fewer than ten. The chain carries TRBV7-3 and TRBJ2-3; D possibly corresponds to TRBD1 (6 bases). Germline loops: CDR1 SGHTA, CDR2 FQGTGA. This CDR3 has 15 residues. The ends were cut back, 2 bases at V and 5 bases at J, with 14 bases in the middle. CDR3 protein: CASSLGTTLRDTQYF. CDR3 nucleotides: TGTGCCAGCAGCTTAGGGACAACCTTACGAGATACGCAGTATTTT.

In the case of this clonotype: The junction shows a germline mismatch at one end, possibly a read error. CDR3 loop: CAGSGVTYNEQFF. The CDR3 DNA sequence: TGTGCCGGCAGTGGGGTCACCTACAATGAGCAGTTCTTC. V is TRBV27 and J is TRBJ2-1, with D uncertain. The germline CDR1 and CDR2 sequences are MNHEY and SMNVEV (reference sequence). This CDR3 is built from 13 residues.

In its sample, this clonotype was seen a few times. This chain links TRBV27 with TRBJ2-3; D possibly matches TRBD1 or TRBD2 (5 bases each). Germline CDR1 MNHEY, CDR2 SMNVEV (reference sequence). V lost 8 bases and J lost 5, with 20 bases in between. The length of the CDR3 is 15 residues. The DNA for the CDR3 is TGTGCCAGCCGATTTATTTATGGGACGGGAGATACGCAGTATTTT. It specifies CASRFIYGTGDTQYF.

This clonotype has a handful of counts. V and J are TRBV11-2 and TRBJ2-1; D tentatively fits TRBD1 or TRBD2 (6 bases each). The V end lost 8 bases, the J end lost 3 bases, and 11 bases lay between the germline ends. The CDR3 is made up of 13 amino acids. Germline V gene data show CDR1 as SGHAT and CDR2 as FQNNGV. In DNA, the CDR3 is TGTGCCAGCCGGCGGGACAACTACAATGAGCAGTTCTTC. Amino acids: CASRRDNYNEQFF.

The gene calls are TRBV10-2 and TRBJ2-2; D is perhaps TRBD1 or TRBD2 (5 bases each). CDR1 is WSHSY, CDR2 SAAADI, per germline. The CDR3 is 14 amino acids. With 8 bases removed from V and 4 bases from J, the gap between germline ends came to 14 bases. As DNA, the CDR3 is TGCGCCAGCGGGTTTGGGGGAATCACCGGGGAGCTGTTTTTT. Protein sequence: CASGFGGITGELFF.

The chain carries TRBV15 and TRBJ2-7, with D possibly TRBD1 on 6 matching bases. The germline V gene encodes CDR1 LNHNV and CDR2 YYDKDF (reference sequence). The CDR3 has 14 residues. Trimming stripped 9 bases from V and 2 bases from J, with 17 bases between. CDR3 region: CATGRDRDTYEQYV. CDR3 in DNA: TGTGCCACGGGACGAGATCGGGACACCTACGAGCAGTACGTC.

About this clonotype: Without the conserved terminal phenylalanine or tryptophan, this CDR3 likely stems from a read error. The V gene is TRBV2, the J gene TRBJ1-6; D not certain. CDR3 size: 15 residues. Per germline, CDR1 SNHLY and CDR2 FYNNEI. Between the trimmed V and J ends, which lost 3 bases and 0 bases, there was a span of 6 bases. The CDR3 is CASSDFSSYNSPLHL. CDR3 DNA: TGTGCCAGCAGTGATTTCAGCTCCTATAATTCACCCCTCCACCTT.

This clonotype has at least ten counts. The chain carries TRBV7-2 and TRBJ2-3, with a weak D call TRBD2 (6 bases). V lost 10 bases and J 4 bases, leaving 21 bases between the germline ends. Per germline, CDR1 SGHTA and CDR2 FQGNSA. CDR3 length: 15 residues. The CDR3 coding sequence is TGTGCCATCTTAGTGGAGGGGAATCCGGCAGATACGCAGTATTTT. It codes for CAILVEGNPADTQYF.

This clonotype appeared a few times. The chain has TRBV12-3 or TRBV12-4 and TRBJ1-2; 9 bases agree with TRBD1. Trimming at V came to 5 bases and at J to 7 bases, leaving 8 bases not matched to a gene. The CDR3 extends over 14 amino acids. CDR3 in DNA: TGTGCCAGCAGTCAAGACAGGGGGGGGATTGGCTACACCTTC. As protein: CASSQDRGGIGYTF.

This clonotype was counted between two and nine times. This chain links TRBV3-1 with TRBJ1-5; D is possibly TRBD1 (6 bases). The CDR3 consists of 15 residues. The ends were cut back, 6 bases at V and 7 bases at J, with 19 bases in the middle. Germline lookup yields CDR1 LGHDT and CDR2 YNNKEL (reference sequence). CDR3 in amino acids: CASSSHPGAEQPQHF. CDR3 coding DNA: TGTGCCAGCAGTTCTCATCCAGGGGCGGAGCAGCCCCAGCATTTT.

This chain joins TRBV6-2 or TRBV6-3 and TRBJ1-5, with D unclear. The V end was cut by 5 bases, the J end by 4 bases, with 9 bases between. Germline loops: CDR1 MNHEY, CDR2 SVGEGT. The CDR3 contains 13 residues. Here the CDR3 DNA reads TGTGCCAGCAGTACAAACCAGAATCAGCCCCAGCATTTT. The encoded protein is CASSTNQNQPQHF.

This chain connects TRBV6-5 to TRBJ2-5; maybe TRBD2 (5 bases). Germline V gives CDR1 MNHEY, CDR2 SVGAGI. V lost 2 bases to trimming and J lost 3 bases, with 13 bases between them. The CDR3 extends over 15 amino acids. The CDR3: CASSYDGPGKETQYF. CDR3 coding DNA: TGTGCCAGCAGTTACGACGGCCCCGGGAAAGAGACCCAGTACTTC.

This chain links TRBV10-2 with TRBJ2-7, with a possible D match to TRBD1 (5 bases). Trimming left V 5 bases short and J 4 bases short, with 27 bases between. CDR1 is WSHSY, CDR2 SAAADI, per germline. The CDR3 is 18 amino acids. CDR3 in DNA: TGCGCCAGCAGTAAACTTTACAGGATCTCCGAGCCCAGTTACGAGCAGTACTTC. Its translation is CASSKLYRISEPSYEQYF.

This clonotype appeared a few times. The chain uses TRBV6-5 and TRBJ2-1; no clear D gene. CDR3 length equals 15 residues. V was trimmed by 4 bases and J by 5 bases, leaving 15 bases between them. Germline-derived CDR1 and CDR2 are MNHEY and SVGAGI. CDR3 in amino acids: CASSSSSPPHNEQFF. The CDR3 bases are TGTGCCAGCAGTTCCTCCTCCCCTCCCCACAATGAGCAGTTCTTC.

The gene calls are TRBV27 and TRBJ2-1; no firm D call. The CDR3 has 11 residues. Germline CDR1 is MNHEY and CDR2 is SMNVEV (reference sequence). Trimming pared 11 bases from V and 5 bases from J, leaving 10 bases between. In nucleotides, the CDR3 is TGTGCCGCCCACACGAACAATGAGCAGTTCTTC. Translated: CAAHTNNEQFF.

This clonotype was counted between two and nine times. The rearrangement uses TRBV29-1 and TRBJ2-4, with 7 positions matching TRBD1. The CDR3 runs 14 residues. After removal of 7 bases from V and 1 base from J, the junction contained 7 bases not matched to a gene. CDR1 is SQVTM, CDR2 ANQGSEA, per germline. The CDR3 nucleotides are TGCAGCGCTGGGACAGTTGACGCCAAAAACATTCAGTACTTC. Encoded protein: CSAGTVDAKNIQYF.

The chain employs TRBV5-1 and TRBJ2-4, with 12 bases lining up with TRBD2. The CDR3 extends over 19 amino acids. Germline V gene sequence: CDR1 SGHRS, CDR2 YFSETQ. The J segment lost 0 bases and the V segment lost 4 bases, leaving 11 bases of the junction unmatched. CDR3 amino acids: CASSLGTSGPQLAKNIQYF. The CDR3 bases are TGCGCCAGCAGCCTTGGGACTAGCGGGCCTCAGCTAGCCAAAAACATTCAGTACTTC.

The chain is built from TRBV10-3 and TRBJ2-3; 10 bases are shared with TRBD1. This CDR3 is built from 14 residues. Germline trimming cut 7 bases from V and 3 bases from J; bases unmatched to any gene: 4. Germline CDR1 ENHRY, CDR2 SYGVKD. CDR3 coding DNA: TGTGCCATCACTGGGACAGGGGCAACAGATACGCAGTATTTT. Translated, it gives CAITGTGATDTQYF.

Here the CDR3 reads CASYTGQGAYNEQFF. In nucleotides, the CDR3 is TGTGCCAGTTATACGGGACAGGGGGCCTACAATGAGCAGTTCTTC. The gene calls are TRBV7-9 and TRBJ2-1, with 11 bases fitting TRBD1. Germline V lookup: CDR1 SEHNR, CDR2 FQNEAQ (reference sequence). This CDR3 comprises 15 residues. V shed 9 bases and J 2 bases; nucleotides not matched to a gene: 6.